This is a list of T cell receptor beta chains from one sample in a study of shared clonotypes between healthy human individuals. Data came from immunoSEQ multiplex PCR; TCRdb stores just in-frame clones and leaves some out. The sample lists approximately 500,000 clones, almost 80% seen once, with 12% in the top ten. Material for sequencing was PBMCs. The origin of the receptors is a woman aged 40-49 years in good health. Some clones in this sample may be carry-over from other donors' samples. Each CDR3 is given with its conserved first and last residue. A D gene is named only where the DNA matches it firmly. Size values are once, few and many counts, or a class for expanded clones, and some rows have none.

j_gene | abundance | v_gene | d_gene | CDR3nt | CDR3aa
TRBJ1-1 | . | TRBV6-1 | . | TGTGCCAGCAGATCGATCCCCCGGGTAACTGAAGCTTTCTTT | CASRSIPRVTEAFF
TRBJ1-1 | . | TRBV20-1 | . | TGCAGTGCTAGTAAGAGAGCTGAAGCTTTCTTT | CSASKRAEAFF
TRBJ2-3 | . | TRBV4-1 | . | TGCGCCAGCAGCCAAGAGGCCATTCGCACAGATACGCAGTATTTT | CASSQEAIRTDTQYF
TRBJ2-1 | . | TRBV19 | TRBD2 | TGTGCCAGTAGTACCAGCGGGAGAGGAGAGCAGTTCTTC | CASSTSGRGEQFF
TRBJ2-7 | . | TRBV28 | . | TGTGCCAGCAGTTCACCCGTGGGATCTCAGTACTTC | CASSSPVGSQYF
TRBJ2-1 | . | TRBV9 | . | TGTGCCAGCAGCGTAGGAGGCGGGTACTCCTACAATGAGCAGTTCTTC | CASSVGGGYSYNEQFF
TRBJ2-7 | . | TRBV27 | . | TGTGCCAGCAGTAAAACGGACCGCCTGGTGCAGTACTTC | CASSKTDRLVQYF
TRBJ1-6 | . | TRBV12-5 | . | TGTGCTAGTGCCCCTAGGGGGGGAAGGAATTCACCCCTCCACTTT | CASAPRGGRNSPLHF
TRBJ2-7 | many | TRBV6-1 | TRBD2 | TGTGCCAGCAGTCTAGCGGGAGTCTCCCACGAGCAGTACTTC | CASSLAGVSHEQYF
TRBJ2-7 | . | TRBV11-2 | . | TGTGCCAGCAGCTTAGGTAGAAACTACGAGCAGTACTTC | CASSLGRNYEQYF
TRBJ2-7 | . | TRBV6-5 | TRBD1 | TGTGCCAGCAGTTACCCGGGACAGGGGGCCATCGAGCAGTACTTC | CASSYPGQGAIEQYF
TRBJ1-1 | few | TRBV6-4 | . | TGTGCCAGCTCCCCCAGGTCGAACACTGAAGCTTTCTTT | CASSPRSNTEAFF
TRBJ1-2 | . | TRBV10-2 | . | TGCGCCAGCAGTGAGCCTAATACCCCGTATGGCTACACCTTC | CASSEPNTPYGYTF
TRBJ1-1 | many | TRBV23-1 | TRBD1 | TGCGCCAGCAGTCAATCGGGGACAGGGAAGAACACTGAAGCTTTCTTT | CASSQSGTGKNTEAFF
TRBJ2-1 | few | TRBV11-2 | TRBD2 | TGTGCCAGCAGCTTAGATCCGGGACTAGCGGGAGGAGGGCAGTTCTTC | CASSLDPGLAGGGQFF
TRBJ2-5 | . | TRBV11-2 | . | TGTGCCAGCAGCTACCGGGACAATAAAGGAGAGACCCAGTACTTC | CASSYRDNKGETQYF
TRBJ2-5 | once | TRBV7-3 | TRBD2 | TGTGCCAGCAGCTTAAGCGCGGGGGGTGAGACCCAGTACTTC | CASSLSAGGETQYF
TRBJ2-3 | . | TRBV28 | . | TGTGCCAGCATTAAACCAGGGGTCACAGATACGCAGTATTTT | CASIKPGVTDTQYF
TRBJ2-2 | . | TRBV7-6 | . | TGTGCCAGCAGCTTAGGAACACCAGGGGCAACCGGGGAGCTGTTTTTT | CASSLGTPGATGELFF
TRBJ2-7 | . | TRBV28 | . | TGTGCCAGCACCCAGGAGGGGTGGACACCCTACGAGCAGTACTTC | CASTQEGWTPYEQYF
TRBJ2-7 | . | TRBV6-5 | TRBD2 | TGTGCCAGCAGCCCCCCGCTAGCGGGCTCCTACGAGCAGTACTTC | CASSPPLAGSYEQYF
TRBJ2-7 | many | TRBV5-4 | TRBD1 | TGTGCCAGCAGCTGGCCGACAGGGGGCGAGCAGTACTTC | CASSWPTGGEQYF